Listed here are 5 T cell receptor beta chains from one sample, sequenced in a study of regulatory T cells in long-lasting Graves disease (dated by TCRdb to the early 2020s). Libraries were prepared through multiplex PCR. Sequenced on an Illumina HiSeq 4000. To build TCR beta libraries, CDR3 regions were amplified by Arm-PCR using iRepertoire HTBI primers. Starting from the raw public reads, TCRdb applied fastp trimming at Q25, assembled clones with MiXCR and retained in-frame beta chains. CDR3 protein duplicates are merged, each entry listing the most common genes and DNA. The sample data list under 300,000 distinct CDR3 sequences, and 20% to 25% of these were observed just once. The ten biggest clones cover roughly 13% of the sample. This specimen's time point label, per the study, means: newly diagnosed GD, antithyroid drugs for less than 3 months. RNA was extracted from PBMCs in TRIzol for both TCR sequencing and RNA sequencing.

The sequences come from peripheral blood mononuclear cells (PBMCs), collected at new diagnosis, from a patient treated with antithyroid drugs. These receptors came from a female donor with Graves disease.

Only a few counts were recorded for this clonotype. The rearrangement links TRBV6-1 to TRBJ1-5; D is undetermined. CDR1 MNHNS and CDR2 SASEGT come from the germline V gene. V was pared by 5 bases and J by 0 bases, with 14 bases between. This CDR3 has 16 residues. This CDR3 reads CASSRELGYSNQPQHF. CDR3 DNA: TGTGCCAGCAGTAGGGAGTTGGGGTATAGCAATCAGCCCCAGCATTTT.

This clonotype was recorded at least ten times. The chain carries TRBV2 and TRBJ1-5, with a tentative D call TRBD1 (5 bases). This CDR3 has 15 amino acids. CDR1 SNHLY and CDR2 FYNNEI come from the germline V gene. V gave up 4 bases and J gave up 4 bases, with 14 bases separating them. CDR3 bases: TGTGCCAGCAGTGGGTTGGCAGGGATGAATCAGCCCCAGCATTTT. It is translated as CASSGLAGMNQPQHF.

This clonotype was recorded at least ten times. CDR3 sequence reads: CASSPRTGLYYGYTF. CDR3 nucleotide sequence: TGTGCCAGCAGCCCCCGGACAGGGCTCTACTATGGCTACACCTTC. V is TRBV9 and J is TRBJ1-2; 8 nucleotides align to TRBD1. There are 15 residues in the CDR3. After removal of 4 bases from V and 3 bases from J, the junction contained 8 bases not matched to a gene. In germline, CDR1 is SGDLS, CDR2 YYNGEE.

This rearrangement joins TRBV7-9 to TRBJ2-6; no definite D call. The germline CDR1 and CDR2 sequences are SEHNR and FQNEAQ (reference sequence). Trimming pared 0 bases from V and 1 base from J, leaving 4 bases between. This CDR3 is built from 15 residues. The CDR3 loop reads CASSLAGSGANVLTF. The CDR3 DNA is TGTGCCAGCAGCTTAGCGGGGTCTGGGGCCAACGTCCTGACTTTC.

This clonotype was detected many times. The chain employs TRBV11-2 and TRBJ2-1; 7 bases line up with TRBD1. Germline-derived CDR1 and CDR2 are SGHAT and FQNNGV. V lost 1 base, J lost 4 bases, and 4 bases stayed unmatched. This CDR3 has 15 amino acids. The DNA of the CDR3 is TGTGCCAGCAGCTTAGCCCAGGGGGAATACAATGAGCAGTTCTTC. It encodes CASSLAQGEYNEQFF. Full variable domain (rest looked up from reference TRBV11-2 and TRBJ2-1): EAGVAQSPRYKIIEKRQSVAFWCNPISGHATLYWYQQILGQGPKLLIQFQNNGVVDDSQLPKDRFSAERLKGVDSTLKIQPAKLEDSAVYLCASSLAQGEYNEQFFGPGTRLTVL.